This TCR beta chain was identified in a study of persistence of HIV-infected CD4 T cells (dated by TCRdb to 2020 to 2021). At the level of the whole study: CMV- and HIV-1 Gag-responding CD4+ T cells were isolated from ART-treated individuals so that antigen-driven clonal expansion of HIV-1-infected cells could be examined. The median time the participants had spent on suppressive ART was less than 9 years. Peripheral blood samples of up to about 200 mL were obtained at multiple time points, with the exception of a couple of participants, for whom leukapheresis was performed at a single time point. The clonality of all cells in each sorted population was assessed by TCRbeta sequencing, whereas the clonality of infected cells was assessed by proviral sequencing. For the TCR cluster analysis across participants, about 8 participants were included for CMV and about seven participants for Gag.

The study at large found these results: Significantly lower TCRbeta richness was observed in CMV- and Gag-responding cells than in anti-CD3/anti-CD28-responding cells, and higher oligoclonality was observed in CMV-responding cells than in CD3/CD28-stimulated and Gag-responding cells. Antigen-responding cells were enriched for expanded CDR3beta sequences that were degenerate, which suggests that CD4+ responses to CMV and Gag underwent convergent selection. Bulk TCR analyses could not be restricted to the rare CMV-responding cells that actually carried HIV-1 proviruses. TCR oligoclonality correlated with proviral oligoclonality within the same sorted populations. Only a small number of individuals took part in the study, and only a limited range of antigens was tested.

Sample treatment or condition, as interpreted from the label and publication: suppressive antiretroviral therapy. Cells were stimulated with lysates of CMV-infected fibroblasts at 7.5 to 10 ug/mL. Memory populations depleted of antigen-responding cells were obtained by sorting nonresponding CD40L-negative CD69-negative CD45RO-high memory CD4+ T cells. HIV-1-infected adults in whom suppressive ART had been started during chronic infection were enrolled as participants. Plasma HIV-1 RNA had been undetectable (below 50 copies/mL) in participants for at least 4 years. To be included, a participant needed positive CMV serology and a CD4+ T cell count above 400 cells/uL. Before stimulation, PBMCs were isolated using density centrifugation and depleted of CD8+ T cells. For 18 hours, the CD8-depleted PBMCs were stimulated with anti-CD28/CD49d costimulation, a CD40-blocking antibody, and enfuvirtide to prevent new infections. Cells were sorted on a Beckman Coulter MoFlo Legacy or XDP sorter, with propidium iodide excluding dead cells. The QIAamp DNA Mini Kit was used for genomic DNA extraction from samples above one million cells, and the Quick-DNA Microprep Kit was used otherwise.

The immunoSEQ hsTCRB assay version 4 in survey mode was used to sequence TCRbeta repertoires from genomic DNA. For TCRbeta sequencing, genomic DNA was diluted to 9.5 to 10 ng/uL, with up to about 1 ug used per sample. Turning to the authors' computational methods: TCRbeta data were analyzed in ImmunoSeq Analyzer 3.0, with diversity computed on productive nucleotide rearrangements. Using the Immunarch R package, lower-bound TCR diversity was estimated with the improved Chao index and clonality was estimated with the Gini coefficient. Nucleotide rearrangements that differed but encoded the same CDR3beta amino acid sequence were counted as separate clonotypes. Differential abundance analysis identified TCRbeta sequences significantly enriched in antigen-responding cells relative to anti-CD3/anti-CD28-activated cells. TCRs were clustered by predicted peptide-MHC specificity with GLIPH2, both within individual participants and across merged participant data sets. The table comes from immuneACCESS by way of TCRdb, which keeps in-frame sequences with V and J called. Part of the clones is missing from these tables; in studies checked, under half for an unresolved V gene and the rest for unknown reasons. Clonal size and the V and J genes are those of that table, whereas D and trimming came from the DNA. The sample records under 60,000 clones, around 72% of which are singletons. The top ten hold around 3% of the sample.

Concerning this clone: Its target antigen remains unknown. The input lacks base qualities; no much larger clone sits a single base away.

Counted from cysteine to phenylalanine, this CDR3 has 15 amino acids. Only the CDR3 region is kept as DNA, spanning 45 bases read in frame from base 1. V sheds 0 bases and J sheds 0 bases, leaving 5 bases between their ends. CDR1 and CDR2, looked up from the germline V gene, are SGHTA and FQGTGA. This clonotype originated in an adult man with HIV who was CMV-seropositive. The source material was CD4+ T cells sorted from PBMCs after roughly 18-hour stimulation, sampled from a patient who received antiretroviral therapy. Sample cell subset or site, as interpreted from the label and publication: CD40L-CD69- CD45RO-high memory CD4 T cells not responding to CMV lysate. The chain links TRBV7-3 with TRBJ1-4, with the D gene not confidently named. The CDR3 corresponds to CASSLTGATNEKLFF. The nucleotides are TGTGCCAGCAGCTTAACGGGCGCAACTAATGAAAAACTGTTTTTT. The full variable domain, completed from the reference TRBV7-3 and TRBJ1-4 proteins outside the CDR3, reads GAGVSQTPSNKVTEKGKYVELRCDPISGHTALYWYRQSLGQGPEFLIYFQGTGAADDSGLPNDRFFAVRPEGSVSTLKIQRTERGDSAVYLCASSLTGATNEKLFFGSGTQLSVL.